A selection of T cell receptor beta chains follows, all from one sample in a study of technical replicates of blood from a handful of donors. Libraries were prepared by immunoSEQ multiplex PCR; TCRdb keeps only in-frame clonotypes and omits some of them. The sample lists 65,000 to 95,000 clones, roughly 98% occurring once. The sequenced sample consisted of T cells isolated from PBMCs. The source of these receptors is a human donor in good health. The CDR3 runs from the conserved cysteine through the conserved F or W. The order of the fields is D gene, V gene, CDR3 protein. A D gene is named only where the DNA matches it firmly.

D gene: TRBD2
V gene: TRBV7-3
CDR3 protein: CASSLRGELAFETQYF

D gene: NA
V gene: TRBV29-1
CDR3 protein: CSVGFGGVNYGYTF

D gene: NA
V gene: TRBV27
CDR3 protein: CASSHKTGSSYEQYF

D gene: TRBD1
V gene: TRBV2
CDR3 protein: CASRDRVHEQYF

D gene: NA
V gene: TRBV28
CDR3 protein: CASSLYSGVVDTQYF

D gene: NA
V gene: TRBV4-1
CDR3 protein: CASSHPGKGIEQYF

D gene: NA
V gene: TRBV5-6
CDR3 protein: CASSLMGRNQPQHF

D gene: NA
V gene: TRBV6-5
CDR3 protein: CASSYSRDNQPQHF

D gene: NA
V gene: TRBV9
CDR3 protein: CASSFGSYNEQFF

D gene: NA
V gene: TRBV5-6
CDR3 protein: CASSSVSPSQETQYF

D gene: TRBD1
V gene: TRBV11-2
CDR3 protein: CASSFKRGPSSNTGELFF

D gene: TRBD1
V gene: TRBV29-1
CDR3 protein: CNGGQGYEQYF

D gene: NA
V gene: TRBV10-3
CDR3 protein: CAISDLILEVSYNEQFF

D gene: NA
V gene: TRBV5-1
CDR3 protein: CASSLGSQTLLGQYF

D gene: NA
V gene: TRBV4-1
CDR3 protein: CASSQVGNNEQFF

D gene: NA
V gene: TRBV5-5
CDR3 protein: CASSFRTAPTSYNEQFF

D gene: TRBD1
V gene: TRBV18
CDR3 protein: CASSPPGQRDTQYF

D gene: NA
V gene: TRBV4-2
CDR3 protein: CASSQDRAGWNTIYF

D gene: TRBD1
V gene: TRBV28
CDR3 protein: CASSQSGQGVRNRGGAEAFF

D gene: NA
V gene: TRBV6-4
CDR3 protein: CASSQTTRGYTEAFF

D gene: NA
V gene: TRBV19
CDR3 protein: CASSIDDRYNEQFF

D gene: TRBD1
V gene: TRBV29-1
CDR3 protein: CSVPGTGAHDVTEQYF

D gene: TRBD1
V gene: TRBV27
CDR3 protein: CASSLSLDRGLRDTQYF

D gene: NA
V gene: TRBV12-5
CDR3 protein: CASGLVLFGQGRSKETQYF

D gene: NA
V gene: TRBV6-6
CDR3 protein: CASSYGTGNTGELFF

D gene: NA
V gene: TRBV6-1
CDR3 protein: CASSVRNYNEQFF

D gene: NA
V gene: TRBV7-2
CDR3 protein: CASSPDTGELFF

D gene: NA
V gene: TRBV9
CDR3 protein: CASSVTGRDNEKLFF

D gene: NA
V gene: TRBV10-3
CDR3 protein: CAISESRGEAFF

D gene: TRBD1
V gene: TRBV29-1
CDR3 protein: CSVTGEYYGYTF

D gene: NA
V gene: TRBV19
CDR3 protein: CASRSGGADTQYF

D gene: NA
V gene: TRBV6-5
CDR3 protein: CASSYGGKYNEQFF

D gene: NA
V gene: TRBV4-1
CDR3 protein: CASSLYRGTDTQYF

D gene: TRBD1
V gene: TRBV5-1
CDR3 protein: CASSRFRTGGTDEQYF

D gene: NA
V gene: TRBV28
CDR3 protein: CASSSDSKETQYF

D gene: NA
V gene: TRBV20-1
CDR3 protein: CSARESYEQYF

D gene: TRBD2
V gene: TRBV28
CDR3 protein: CASSLAGGPNEQFF